The TCR beta chain under discussion was sequenced for a study of identifying expanded T cells in peripheral blood. Study conclusions and caveats: Over about two and four weeks, about 15 and 19 clones changed, versus 1.2 between replicates. Variance in clone template counts between roughly 2-week samples significantly increased with total template count across all healthy donors.

Sequenced by immunoSEQ multiplex PCR; TCRdb stores in-frame clones only, minus some. The sample lists approximately 56,000 clones, roughly 82% occurring once. About this clone: Its cognate antigen is unknown.

During the collection period, no donor immune events like infections were recorded. The clonotype was recovered from a person aged 18-70 years in good health. The sample was blood.

The CDR3 reads CASGSPGGSRGTDTQYF. CDR3 in DNA: TGTGCCAGCGGGTCTCCAGGGGGCTCCCGGGGCACAGATACGCAGTATTTT. The V gene is TRBV7-6, the J gene TRBJ2-3, with 8 bases that match TRBD1. Germline V CDR1 and CDR2: SGHVS, FNYEAQ. There are 17 residues in the CDR3. Trimming took 8 bases from V and 1 from J; bases not matched to a gene: 14.